The 7 T cell receptor beta chains given below trace back to one sample, sequenced in a study of patients and donors after allogeneic stem cell transplantation. Via MiXCR, TCRdb re-called the RT-PCR reads, giving one row per CDR3 protein. The sample consists of 400,000 to 450,000 distinct CDR3 sequences, 15% to 20% of them appearing once. Sequencing was carried out using blood, either unsorted or a sorted T cell fraction (not recorded which). The receptors stem from a human donor who was either an allogeneic HSCT recipient or a stem cell or donor lymphocyte infusion donor (not recorded which). It is not recorded whose cells these are; they may come from a transplant donor.

This sequence joins TRBV12-3 or TRBV12-4 and TRBJ2-1; D may match TRBD1 or TRBD2 (6 bases each). The CDR3 loop spans 15 amino acids. Trimming left V 8 bases short and J 9 bases short, with 23 bases between. The CDR3 is CASSRGPTLRGEQFF. CDR3 in DNA: TGTGCCAGCTCCCGGGGGCCTACACTTCGCGGTGAGCAGTTCTTC.

This rearrangement joins TRBV14 to TRBJ1-1, with D possibly TRBD1 on 5 matching bases. The germline gives CDR1 SGHDN, CDR2 FVKESK. CDR3 size: 15 residues. Trimming cost V 2 bases and J 0 bases, with 10 bases left between them. The CDR3 DNA follows: TGTGCCAGCAGCCAAATCGGGGGAGTGAACACTGAAGCTTTCTTT. It codes for CASSQIGGVNTEAFF.

V gene TRBV29-1 combines with J gene TRBJ1-5; no reliable D call. This CDR3 contains 13 residues. Germline CDR1 and CDR2: SQVTM and ANQGSEA. The V end lost 5 bases, the J end lost 0 bases, and 8 bases lay between the germline ends. This chain's CDR3 is CSVMTYSNQPQHF. The CDR3 nucleotides read TGCAGCGTTATGACTTATAGCAATCAGCCCCAGCATTTT.

Concerning this clonotype itself: A much larger clone lies one base from this, so it may be a read error. The rearrangement uses TRBV5-1 and TRBJ2-7; possible D gene TRBD1, 6 bases. This CDR3 region has 14 residues. Germline-derived CDR1 and CDR2 are SGHRS and YFSETQ. The CDR3, as DNA: TGCACCAGCAGCTTGGGGGCAGAAACCTACGAGCAGTACTTC. Encoded protein: CTSSLGAETYEQYF.

V and J are TRBV19 and TRBJ2-1; TRBD2 aligns across 13 bases. The CDR3 is 13 residues long. V shed 5 bases and J 13 bases; nucleotides not matched to a gene: 5. The germline gives CDR1 LNHDA, CDR2 SQIVND (reference sequence). The CDR3 coding sequence is TGTGCCAGTAGTTCCGGGACTAGCGGGGTCCAGTTCTTC. Translating it yields CASSSGTSGVQFF.

CDR3 residues: CSALVGTGAQPQHF. The CDR3 DNA sequence: TGCAGTGCCCTGGTTGGGACAGGGGCTCAGCCCCAGCATTTT. V usage is TRBV20-1 and J usage is TRBJ1-5; 10 bases match TRBD1. From germline, CDR1 is DFQATT and CDR2 SNEGSKA (reference sequence). CDR3 size: 14 residues. Trimming at V came to 6 bases and at J to 6 bases, leaving 8 bases not matched to a gene.

The chain recombines TRBV28 with TRBJ2-1; a weak D match, TRBD1 (5 bases). This CDR3 is 15 amino acids long. V was cut by 3 bases and J by 3 bases, with 12 bases left in between. CDR1 and CDR2 from the germline V gene are MDHEN and SYDVKM. CDR3 protein: CASSLGQVGYNEQFF. The DNA for the CDR3 is TGTGCCAGCAGTTTGGGGCAGGTCGGCTACAATGAGCAGTTCTTC.